These 14 T cell receptor beta chains share one sample of origin, sequenced in a study of technical replicates of blood from a few donors (dated by TCRdb to about 2017). Receptor amplification or capture employed the immunoSEQ multiplex PCR assay. This immuneACCESS table, as held by TCRdb, lists in-frame sequences with V and J called but not all clones. Of the missing ones, under half trace to an unresolved V gene in checked studies; the others have no known cause. In this sample the table shows about 62,000 clones, approximately 89% of which occur a single time. The top ten clonotypes cover more than 4% of the sample. The specimen was PBMCs. These receptors came from a human donor in good health. Some clones in this sample may be carry-over from other donors' samples.

The chain's CDR3 is CASSLDRRNSNQPQHF. CDR3 nucleotide sequence: TGCGCCAGCAGCTTGGATCGGAGAAATAGCAATCAGCCCCAGCATTTT. The V call is TRBV5-1, the J call TRBJ1-5; unclear D gene. Germline V gene data show CDR1 as SGHRS and CDR2 as YFSETQ. Trimming removed 0 bases at V and 0 bases at J, with 10 bases between. CDR3 length equals 16 residues.

The rearrangement uses TRBV4-1 and TRBJ2-7, with 7 bases identical to TRBD1. J was trimmed by 3 bases and V by 3 bases; bases with no gene match: 11. This CDR3 region has 16 residues. CDR1 MGHRA and CDR2 YSYEKL come from the germline V gene. CDR3 coding DNA: TGCGCCAGCAGCCAGGGTGCTTACAGGGGATACTACGAGCAGTACTTC. It translates to CASSQGAYRGYYEQYF.

The V and J genes are TRBV19 and TRBJ1-4; TRBD1 agrees at 8 bases. Germline CDR1 reads LNHDA; CDR2 reads SQIVND (reference sequence). The length of the CDR3 is 15 residues. Unmatched junction bases numbered 8, after V lost 5 bases and J lost 6 bases. The CDR3 spells CASSDRTGWYEKLFF. The CDR3, as DNA: TGTGCCAGTAGTGACCGGACAGGGTGGTATGAAAAACTGTTTTTT. Combining the CDR3 with reference TRBV19 and TRBJ1-4 gives the whole variable domain DGGITQSPKYLFRKEGQNVTLSCEQNLNHDAMYWYRQDPGQGLRLIYYSQIVNDFQKGDIAEGYSVSREKKESFPLTVTSAQKNPTAFYLCASSDRTGWYEKLFFGSGTQLSVL.

The chain carries TRBV13 and TRBJ2-7; possibly TRBD2 for D (6 bases). V lost 0 bases and J 1 base, leaving 7 bases between the germline ends. The CDR3 loop spans 14 amino acids. Germline loops: CDR1 PRHDT, CDR2 FYEKMQ (reference sequence). The CDR3 DNA sequence: TGTGCCAGCAGCTTAGGTGGGAGGTCCTACGAGCAGTACTTC. This sequence encodes CASSLGGRSYEQYF.

The chain links TRBV20-1 to TRBJ1-1; D not certain. The CDR3 covers 10 residues. V was clipped by 4 bases and J by 11 bases, with 11 bases between them. The V gene's germline CDR1 is DFQATT and CDR2 SNEGSKA (reference sequence). The CDR3 coding sequence is TGCAGTGCTAACCGGGGTAAGGCTTTCTTT. Its protein is CSANRGKAFF.

This chain links TRBV25-1 with TRBJ1-4, with TRBD1 matching over 9 bases. CDR3 size: 15 residues. Germline CDR1 and CDR2: MGHDK and SYGVNS. V dropped 2 bases and J dropped 10; count of bases not matched to a gene: 8. CDR3 DNA sequence: TGTGCCAGCAGTGAAGGGAGGACAGGGGTCGGAAAACTGTTTTTT. It is translated as CASSEGRTGVGKLFF. The full variable domain, rest sourced from reference TRBV25-1 and TRBJ1-4, is EADIYQTPRYLVIGTGKKITLECSQTMGHDKMYWYQQDPGMELHLIHYSYGVNSTEKGDLSSESTVSRIRTEHFPLTLESARPSHTSQYLCASSEGRTGVGKLFFGSGTQLSVL.

CDR3 sequence (DNA): TGTGCCATCAGCGAAGGGGGGGATGAGCAGTTCTTC. Translation gives CAISEGGDEQFF. The rearrangement joins TRBV10-3 to TRBJ2-1, with D possibly TRBD2 on 7 matching bases. This CDR3 is built from 12 residues. Trimming left V 6 bases short and J 8 bases short, with 11 bases between. Per the germline V gene, CDR1 is ENHRY and CDR2 is SYGVKD.

The genes are TRBV6-4 and TRBJ2-1, with 12 positions matching TRBD2. V dropped 5 bases and J dropped 9; count of bases not matched to a gene: 5. Germline lookup yields CDR1 MRHNA and CDR2 SNTAGT. This CDR3 region has 14 residues. CDR3 bases: TGTGCCAGCAGTCCTAGCGGGGGGGCAGGTGAGCAGTTCTTC. Translated, it gives CASSPSGGAGEQFF.

The genes are TRBV14 and TRBJ1-5; tentative D call: TRBD1 (6 bases). Between the trimmed V and J ends, which lost 5 bases and 6 bases, there was a span of 11 bases. The CDR3 runs to 13 residues. The germline gives CDR1 SGHDN, CDR2 FVKESK. The CDR3 sequence: CASSGGLGQPQHF. The CDR3 coding sequence is TGTGCCAGCAGCGGGGGCCTGGGTCAGCCCCAGCATTTT. Full variable domain (remainder filled in from reference TRBV14 and TRBJ1-5): EAGVTQFPSHSVIEKGQTVTLRCDPISGHDNLYWYRRVMGKEIKFLLHFVKESKQDESGMPNNRFLAERTGGTYSTLKVQPAELEDSGVYFCASSGGLGQPQHFGDGTRLSIL.

This chain uses TRBV7-3 with TRBJ2-2; 11 positions match TRBD2. The V segment lost 6 bases and the J segment 8 bases; nucleotides outside the gene matches: 8. Per germline, CDR1 SGHTA and CDR2 FQGTGA. This CDR3 spans 15 amino acids. The chain's CDR3 is CASSSLAGGLGELFF. CDR3 DNA: TGTGCCAGCAGTTCCCTAGCGGGAGGTTTAGGGGAGCTGTTTTTT.

The chain links TRBV10-3 to TRBJ1-2, with D uncertain. Germline CDR1 ENHRY, CDR2 SYGVKD. Trimming cost V 6 bases and J 8 bases, with 19 bases left between them. This CDR3 is built from 14 residues. CDR3 loop: CAIRAAELPFGYTF. In DNA form, the CDR3 reads TGTGCCATCAGGGCGGCGGAACTGCCCTTCGGCTACACCTTC.

The chain is built from TRBV4-3 and TRBJ2-7; D is unclear. This CDR3 has 16 residues. V was shortened by 5 bases and J by 7 bases, with 24 bases between the two germline ends. In germline, CDR1 is LGHNA, CDR2 YSLEER. CDR3 sequence (DNA): TGCGCCAGCAGCTTTGTCTACTCCCCGATGGCAGGTGAGCAGTACTTC. Protein sequence: CASSFVYSPMAGEQYF.

J is TRBJ1-2 and V is TRBV6-1; no clear D gene. Per the germline V gene, CDR1 is MNHNS and CDR2 is SASEGT. The CDR3 contains 11 residues. The V end lost 11 bases, the J end lost 1 base, and 8 bases lay between the germline ends. The CDR3 sequence: CAGEINYGYTF. CDR3 nucleotide sequence: TGTGCCGGGGAGATTAACTATGGCTACACCTTC.

The rearrangement joins TRBV19 to TRBJ2-7; D perhaps matches TRBD2 (5 bases). The germline gives CDR1 LNHDA, CDR2 SQIVND (reference sequence). This CDR3 contains 15 residues. The V gene lost 1 base and the J gene lost 3 bases, with 13 bases spanning the gap. The CDR3 DNA reads as TGTGCCAGTAGTATAGGTCCATTCGGGATCTACGAGCAGTACTTC. Translating gives CASSIGPFGIYEQYF. Full variable domain (rest looked up from reference TRBV19 and TRBJ2-7): DGGITQSPKYLFRKEGQNVTLSCEQNLNHDAMYWYRQDPGQGLRLIYYSQIVNDFQKGDIAEGYSVSREKKESFPLTVTSAQKNPTAFYLCASSIGPFGIYEQYFGPGTRLTVT.